This T cell receptor (beta chain) derives from a study of T cell clusters in autoimmune cytopenias. Germline V gene lookup returns CDR1 LNHNV and CDR2 YYDKDF (reference sequence). This CDR3 is 15 amino acids long. TRB amplification used 200 to 250 ng of peripheral blood genomic DNA. Multiplex touch-down PCR amplified TRB using TRB-A and TRB-B pools in one tube. Reanalyzing the multiplex PCR reads, TCRdb keeps one entry per CDR3 protein, without DNA. The sample features over a thousand distinct CDR3 sequences, with around 32% in its top ten. This clonotype counts as medium-sized by frequency. The sample comprised peripheral blood. The V and J genes are TRBV15 and TRBJ1-5. This clonotype was sampled from a human donor with an autoimmune cytopenia or autoimmune hepatitis (not recorded which). The CDR3 here is CATSRGEGGGQPQHF.